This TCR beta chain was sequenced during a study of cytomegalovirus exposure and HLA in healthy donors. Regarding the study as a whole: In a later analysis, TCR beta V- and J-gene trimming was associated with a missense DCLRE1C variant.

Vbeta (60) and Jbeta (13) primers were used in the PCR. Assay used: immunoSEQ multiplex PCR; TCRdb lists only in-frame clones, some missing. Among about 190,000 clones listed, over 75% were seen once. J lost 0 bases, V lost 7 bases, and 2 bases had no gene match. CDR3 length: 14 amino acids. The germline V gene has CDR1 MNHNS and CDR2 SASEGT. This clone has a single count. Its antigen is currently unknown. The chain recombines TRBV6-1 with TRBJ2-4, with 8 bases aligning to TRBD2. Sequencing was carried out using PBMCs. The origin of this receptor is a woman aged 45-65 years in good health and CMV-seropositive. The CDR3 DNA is TGTGCCAGCACCGGGGGGGAAGCCAAAAACATTCAGTACTTC. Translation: CASTGGEAKNIQYF.